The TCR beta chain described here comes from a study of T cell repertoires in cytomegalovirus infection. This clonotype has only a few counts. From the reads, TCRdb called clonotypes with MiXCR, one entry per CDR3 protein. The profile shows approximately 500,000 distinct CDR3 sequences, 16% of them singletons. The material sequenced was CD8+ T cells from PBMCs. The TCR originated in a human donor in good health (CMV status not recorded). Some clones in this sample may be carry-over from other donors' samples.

The chain's CDR3 is CASSGTGGLYEQYF. CDR3 DNA sequence: TGTGCCAGCAGCGGGACAGGGGGGCTCTACGAGCAGTACTTC. This chain connects TRBV6-6 to TRBJ2-7; 11 bases map to TRBD1. Germline CDR1 is MNHNY and CDR2 is SVGAGI (reference sequence). V shed 6 bases and J 3 bases; nucleotides not matched to a gene: 4. The CDR3 has 14 residues.